This T cell receptor (beta chain) was found in a study of radiotherapy plus CTLA-4 blockade in lung cancer. Turning to the study itself: Objective responses occurred in 18% of patients; over 30% had disease control.

Study observations and caveats: Blood saw expansion of tumor-derived TCR clones after radiotherapy plus ipilimumab.

The protocol was immunoSEQ multiplex PCR, while the TCRdb copy is restricted to in-frame clones and leaves out a portion. The data show more than 12,000 clones, 70% to 85% seen once. Points on this clone: Its cognate antigen is unknown.

CDR1 is LNHNV and CDR2 is YYDKDF in the germline V gene (reference sequence). V lost 5 bases to trimming and J lost 7 bases; unmatched junction nucleotides: 18. The CDR3 sequence is 19 residues long. It was focal radiation plus CTLA-4 blockade with ipilimumab that patients with chemo-refractory metastatic non-small-cell lung cancer received. The chain recombines TRBV15 with TRBJ2-1, with 12 bases fitting TRBD1. Material: peripheral blood, obtained from a patient treated with radiotherapy plus ipilimumab. The receptor comes from a human donor with non-small cell lung cancer whose response to radiotherapy plus ipilimumab could not be evaluated. CDR3 sequence: CATSGHIWGPGQGANEQFF. CDR3 coding DNA: TGTGCCACCAGCGGCCACATTTGGGGTCCGGGACAGGGGGCGAATGAGCAGTTCTTC.